The following is a TCR beta chain sequence with its context. Original handling: Counts of nucleated cells, estimated from reference gene primer amplification, were obtained. Some clones are missing from TCRdb's copy, which holds only in-frame ones; the method was immunoSEQ multiplex PCR. Clonal size and the V and J genes are those of that table, whereas D and trimming came from the DNA. The table lists about 200,000 clones, 81% of them singletons. These data belong to a study of blood T cell repertoires in COVID-19. Study information: Material from acute and convalescent COVID-19 was sourced from the United States, Italy and Spain. In each case, the material was cDNA or gDNA derived from T cells, B-cell-depleted T cells, or PBMCs.

V lost 1 base to trimming and J lost 5 bases; unmatched junction nucleotides: 4. The germline V gene has CDR1 LGHNT and CDR2 FRNRAP. The CDR3 contains 14 residues. This clonotype originated in a woman of 80 years or more with acute or convalescent COVID-19. Specimen: peripheral blood. The chain uses TRBV12-5 and TRBJ2-5; 7 positions agree with TRBD1. The CDR3 protein is CASGLATGRETQYF. The CDR3 coding sequence is TGTGCTAGTGGTTTGGCGACAGGGCGGGAGACCCAGTACTTC.